The 32 T cell receptor beta chains listed next were all sequenced from one sample in a study of OX40 agonist ivuxolimab in advanced cancers. Libraries were prepared by immunoSEQ multiplex PCR; TCRdb keeps only in-frame clonotypes and omits some of them. The table lists around 67,000 clones, approximately 90% of them singletons, with approximately 2.2% in the top ten. The input for sequencing was CD4+ or CD8+ T cells sorted from blood, taken in a trial of the OX40 agonist ivuxolimab. The receptors come from an adult with an advanced solid tumor such as melanoma, head and neck, liver or kidney cancer.

V and J are TRBV5-6 and TRBJ2-7, with TRBD1 matching over 9 bases. Germline loops: CDR1 SGHDT, CDR2 YYEEEE. With 0 bases clipped from V and 9 bases from J, the junction kept 1 base outside the gene matches. This CDR3 region has 12 residues. CDR3 loop: CASSLDRGRQYF. As DNA, the CDR3 is TGTGCCAGCAGCTTGGACAGGGGGCGGCAGTACTTC.

V is TRBV18 and J is TRBJ2-2; no definite D call. The germline gives CDR1 KGHSH, CDR2 LQKENI. Trimming took off 0 bases at V and 5 bases at J, with 13 bases between the two ends. The CDR3 extends over 16 amino acids. The CDR3 sequence: CASSPPASMGTGELFF. CDR3 coding DNA: TGTGCCAGCTCACCACCGGCATCGATGGGGACCGGGGAGCTGTTTTTT.

CDR3 sequence: CASSIDPSGGARETQYF. CDR3 in DNA: TGTGCCAGTAGTATAGACCCTAGCGGGGGGGCAAGAGAGACCCAGTACTTC. This rearrangement joins TRBV19 to TRBJ2-5; 12 nucleotides match TRBD2. Germline CDR1 reads LNHDA; CDR2 reads SQIVND (reference sequence). V shed 0 bases and J 4 bases; nucleotides not matched to a gene: 6. This CDR3 comprises 17 residues.

The genes are TRBV28 and TRBJ1-2; D is unresolved. V was cut by 10 bases and J by 2 bases, with 14 bases left in between. This CDR3 comprises 13 residues. CDR1 MDHEN and CDR2 SYDVKM come from the germline V gene. Here the CDR3 DNA reads TGTGCCACCAAGGGCGGTTTAAACTATGGCTACACCTTC. It is translated as CATKGGLNYGYTF.

This chain joins TRBV19 and TRBJ2-7; 7 positions agree with TRBD1. Looked up from germline, CDR1 is LNHDA and CDR2 is SQIVND (reference sequence). This CDR3 is 15 amino acids long. The V segment lost 4 bases and the J segment 6 bases; nucleotides outside the gene matches: 12. The CDR3 DNA sequence: TGTGCCAGTAGTACCACCGGGACAGCTTTCTCCGAGCAGTACTTC. This gives the protein CASSTTGTAFSEQYF.

The chain has TRBV6-8 and TRBJ2-4, with D perhaps matching TRBD2 (5 bases). V shed 4 bases and J shed 0 bases, with 10 bases lying between them. This CDR3 has 15 amino acids. Germline V lookup: CDR1 MNHGY, CDR2 SAAAGT. CDR3 in amino acids: CASSLQAAAKNIQYF. CDR3 nucleotides: TGTGCCAGCAGTTTGCAAGCGGCAGCCAAAAACATTCAGTACTTC.

The rearrangement links TRBV18 to TRBJ2-2; the match to TRBD1 covers 9 bases. Germline CDR1 reads KGHSH; CDR2 reads LQKENI. Trimming cost V 3 bases and J 4 bases; bases outside gene matches: 9. The CDR3 has 17 amino acids. Here the CDR3 reads CASSPGVQGATTGELFF. The CDR3 DNA reads as TGTGCCAGCTCACCCGGCGTACAGGGGGCGACCACCGGGGAGCTGTTTTTT.

The gene calls are TRBV5-1 and TRBJ1-2; D is perhaps TRBD1 (5 bases). Germline CDR1 reads SGHRS; CDR2 reads YFSETQ. The V gene lost 2 bases and the J gene lost 4 bases, with 15 bases spanning the gap. The CDR3 loop spans 15 amino acids. The CDR3 DNA follows: TGCGCCAGCAGCTTCGATTCCCCGACAGCCTATGGCTACACCTTC. Its protein product is CASSFDSPTAYGYTF.

This rearrangement joins TRBV6-6 to TRBJ1-1; D is ambiguous. This CDR3 has 12 residues. V was cut by 10 bases and J by 3 bases, with 12 bases left in between. Germline CDR1 and CDR2: MNHNY and SVGAGI (reference sequence). As DNA, the CDR3 is TGTGCCACCCCTTCCCTCGACACTGAAGCTTTCTTT. Translated, it gives CATPSLDTEAFF.

This clone occurred once. Here the CDR3 DNA reads TGTGCCAGCTCACCACCGGGAAAGGGATCCTACGAGCAGTACTTC. It codes for CASSPPGKGSYEQYF. The rearrangement joins TRBV18 to TRBJ2-7; D gene uncertain. Germline V gene lookup returns CDR1 KGHSH and CDR2 LQKENI. The CDR3 has 15 amino acids. V dropped 0 bases and J dropped 1 base, with 10 bases sitting between them.

The CDR3 here is CASSLVADRAYEQYF. The CDR3 nucleotides read TGCGCCAGCAGCTTGGTGGCAGATCGAGCCTACGAGCAGTACTTC. The chain employs TRBV5-1 and TRBJ2-7; D remains ambiguous. Deletions cut 0 bases from V and 2 bases from J, with 12 bases between. The CDR3 consists of 15 residues. Germline loops: CDR1 SGHRS, CDR2 YFSETQ.

V gene TRBV10-3 combines with J gene TRBJ2-1; a possible D gene is TRBD1 (5 bases). CDR3 length equals 13 residues. Germline CDR1 reads ENHRY; CDR2 reads SYGVKD. Trimming left V 3 bases short and J 10 bases short, with 13 bases between. Here the CDR3 reads CAISDLLQVEQFF. CDR3 in DNA: TGTGCCATCAGTGACCTCTTACAGGTAGAGCAGTTCTTC.

The chain links TRBV7-2 to TRBJ2-5; 9 nucleotides agree with TRBD1. Germline V lookup: CDR1 SGHTA, CDR2 FQGNSA. There are 14 residues in the CDR3. The V gene end was trimmed by 5 bases and the J gene end by 5 bases; junction bases not matched to a gene: 6. The DNA for the CDR3 is TGTGCCAGCAGCCTAGGGACAGGGCTCGAGACCCAGTACTTC. This encodes CASSLGTGLETQYF.

The chain combines TRBV7-8 with TRBJ1-2; D not certain. V was clipped by 8 bases and J by 8 bases, with 18 bases between them. The germline CDR1 and CDR2 sequences are SGHVS and FQNEAQ. This CDR3 has 13 residues. The CDR3 spells CASVRGGHGGYTF. CDR3 nucleotide sequence: TGTGCCAGCGTACGCGGAGGCCACGGAGGCTACACCTTC.

This chain connects TRBV6-5 to TRBJ2-2; unclear D gene. Trimming took off 6 bases at V and 3 bases at J, with 11 bases between the two ends. Germline V gene lookup returns CDR1 MNHEY and CDR2 SVGAGI. There are 14 residues in the CDR3. CDR3 sequence (DNA): TGTGCCAGCAGAAAAAGGTTTTACACCGGGGAGCTGTTTTTT. Amino acids: CASRKRFYTGELFF.

This chain links TRBV28 with TRBJ2-7; 8 bases fit TRBD1. Germline lookup yields CDR1 MDHEN and CDR2 SYDVKM. The CDR3 consists of 14 residues. V lost 6 bases and J lost 4; bases outside the gene matches: 8. CDR3 DNA sequence: TGTGCCAGCAGGGAACAGGGGGTAGGATACGAGCAGTACTTC. Its translation is CASREQGVGYEQYF. The full variable domain, rest sourced from reference TRBV28 and TRBJ2-7, is DVKVTQSSRYLVKRTGEKVFLECVQDMDHENMFWYRQDPGLGLRLIYFSYDVKMKEKGDIPEGYSVSREKKERFSLILESASTNQTSMYLCASREQGVGYEQYFGPGTRLTVT.

The chain is built from TRBV13 and TRBJ2-1; TRBD2 matches 13 bases. The CDR3 loop spans 19 amino acids. After removal of 0 bases from V and 8 bases from J, the junction contained 13 bases not matched to a gene. The V gene's germline CDR1 is PRHDT and CDR2 FYEKMQ (reference sequence). CDR3 sequence reads: CASSLGRGAPGLAGYEQFF. In DNA form, the CDR3 reads TGTGCCAGCAGCTTAGGCCGAGGGGCCCCGGGACTAGCGGGATATGAGCAGTTCTTC.

V is TRBV5-5 and J is TRBJ2-7, with D perhaps TRBD2 (6 bases). Trimming removed 6 bases from V and 6 bases from J, with 13 bases in between. The CDR3 is 12 residues long. Germline-derived CDR1 and CDR2 are SGHKS and YYEKEE (reference sequence). CDR3 amino acids: CASTRGAPEQYF. In DNA form, the CDR3 reads TGTGCCAGCACCCGCGGGGCCCCCGAGCAGTACTTC. The full variable domain, completed using reference TRBV5-5 and TRBJ2-7, is DAGVTQSPTHLIKTRGQQVTLRCSPISGHKSVSWYQQVLGQGPQFIFQYYEKEERGRGNFPDRFSARQFPNYSSELNVNALLLGDSALYLCASTRGAPEQYFGPGTRLTVT.

J is TRBJ2-3 and V is TRBV7-9; TRBD2 agrees at 10 bases. This CDR3 is 14 amino acids long. Germline CDR1 reads SEHNR; CDR2 reads FQNEAQ (reference sequence). J gave up 8 bases and V 7 bases, and 9 bases lay outside the gene matches. The CDR3 DNA is TGTGCCAGCAACTCCGGGACTAGCGCTGGTACGCAGTATTTT. It yields the protein CASNSGTSAGTQYF.

The J gene is TRBJ1-1, the V gene TRBV4-1, with D possibly being TRBD1 (6 bases). V was shortened by 0 bases and J by 0 bases, with 11 bases between the two germline ends. Looked up from germline, CDR1 is MGHRA and CDR2 is YSYEKL. The CDR3 totals 16 residues. The CDR3 protein is CASSQDSGGMNTEAFF. The CDR3 DNA is TGCGCCAGCAGCCAAGATTCGGGGGGCATGAACACTGAAGCTTTCTTT.

This chain uses TRBV18 with TRBJ1-6, with a tentative D call TRBD1 (5 bases). The CDR3 covers 16 residues. CDR1 is KGHSH and CDR2 is LQKENI in the germline V gene. V was clipped by 2 bases and J by 7 bases, with 15 bases between them. The CDR3 DNA reads as TGTGCCAGCTCACCATATCCGGCAGGGCAAAATTCACCCCTCCACTTT. Its protein product is CASSPYPAGQNSPLHF.

This chain links TRBV29-1 with TRBJ1-1; D gene ambiguous. Germline-derived CDR1 and CDR2 are SQVTM and ANQGSEA. Between the trimmed V and J ends, which lost 4 bases and 1 base, there was a span of 10 bases. The CDR3 length is 13 residues. This chain's CDR3 is CSVARGENTEAFF. For the CDR3, the DNA is TGCAGCGTTGCCCGTGGGGAGAACACTGAAGCTTTCTTT. Complete variable domain (other parts from reference TRBV29-1 and TRBJ1-1): SAVISQKPSRDICQRGTSLTIQCQVDSQVTMMFWYRQQPGQSLTLIATANQGSEATYESGFVIDKFPISRPNLTFSTLTVSNMSPEDSSIYLCSVARGENTEAFFGQGTRLTVV.

The CDR3 DNA sequence: TGTGCCAGCAGTGACTGGGGAGGCAATGAGCAGTTCTTC. This codes for CASSDWGGNEQFF. The rearrangement uses TRBV2 and TRBJ2-1; D is possibly TRBD2 (6 bases). The germline gives CDR1 SNHLY, CDR2 FYNNEI. With 3 bases removed from V and 6 bases from J, the gap between germline ends came to 9 bases. The CDR3 has 13 amino acids.

The chain has TRBV12-5 and TRBJ2-5; D unclear. The germline V gene encodes CDR1 LGHNT and CDR2 FRNRAP. The V and J ends lost 5 bases and 1 base respectively, with 5 bases between them. This CDR3 region has 12 residues. The CDR3 reads CASGKGQETQYF. The CDR3 DNA reads as TGTGCTAGTGGTAAGGGCCAAGAGACCCAGTACTTC.

This clone was found once. The chain couples TRBV20-1 to TRBJ2-3; D might be TRBD1 or TRBD2, each matching 6 bases. The V gene's germline CDR1 is DFQATT and CDR2 SNEGSKA (reference sequence). This CDR3 region has 10 residues. V was pared by 6 bases and J by 10 bases, with 11 bases between. The CDR3: CSAHRGPQYF. DNA for the CDR3: TGCAGTGCCCATCGGGGGCCGCAGTATTTT.

The chain employs TRBV27 and TRBJ1-4; the D gene is possibly TRBD1 (6 bases). The CDR3 extends over 13 amino acids. V was trimmed by 4 bases and J by 7 bases, leaving 10 bases between them. Germline values: CDR1 MNHEY, CDR2 SMNVEV (reference sequence). This chain's CDR3 is CASSSRGSEKLFF. DNA for the CDR3: TGTGCCAGCAGTTCTAGGGGGAGTGAAAAACTGTTTTTT.

V and J are TRBV19 and TRBJ1-5, with D maybe TRBD1 (5 bases). Germline CDR1 is LNHDA and CDR2 is SQIVND (reference sequence). CDR3 size: 14 residues. With 7 bases removed from V and 6 bases from J, the gap between germline ends came to 16 bases. CDR3 sequence reads: CASTIGAGGQPQHF. The CDR3, as DNA: TGTGCCAGTACCATTGGGGCAGGAGGTCAGCCCCAGCATTTT.

This rearrangement joins TRBV18 to TRBJ1-1; TRBD1 is a possible D gene (6 bases). Trimming cost V 6 bases and J 7 bases, with 15 bases left between them. CDR3 length equals 13 residues. The germline gives CDR1 KGHSH, CDR2 LQKENI. The CDR3 is CASSLIGGVEAFF. The CDR3 coding sequence is TGTGCCAGCTCCCTCATAGGGGGGGTTGAAGCTTTCTTT. Full variable domain (missing parts from reference TRBV18 and TRBJ1-1): NAGVMQNPRHLVRRRGQEARLRCSPMKGHSHVYWYRQLPEEGLKFMVYLQKENIIDESGMPKERFSAEFPKEGPSILRIQQVVRGDSAAYFCASSLIGGVEAFFGQGTRLTVV.

For the CDR3, the DNA is TGTGCCAGCAGCATCCTAGCGGGCACAGGGGGCTACGAGCAGTACTTC. This gives the protein CASSILAGTGGYEQYF. V gene TRBV7-2 combines with J gene TRBJ2-7; D tentatively reads TRBD1 or TRBD2 (8 bases each). The V gene lost 5 bases and the J gene lost 3 bases, with 20 bases spanning the gap. The CDR3 has 16 amino acids. Germline V lookup: CDR1 SGHTA, CDR2 FQGNSA.

For the CDR3, the DNA is TGTGCCAGCAGTTCACTGGCCGGGACTAGAAACTCCTACGAGCAGTACTTC. Residues: CASSSLAGTRNSYEQYF. The chain couples TRBV28 to TRBJ2-7; 8 nucleotides agree with TRBD2. Trimming removed 4 bases from V and 0 bases from J; junction bases left unmatched: 11. The germline CDR1 and CDR2 sequences are MDHEN and SYDVKM. The length of the CDR3 is 17 residues.

The chain carries TRBV5-1 and TRBJ2-2; 7 bases map to TRBD1. With 1 base clipped from V and 0 bases from J, the junction kept 3 bases outside the gene matches. This CDR3 contains 16 residues. CDR1 and CDR2 (germline): SGHRS, YFSETQ. Written as DNA, the CDR3 is TGCGCCAGCAGCTTGACCGGGACAGCGAACACCGGGGAGCTGTTTTTT. Translation gives CASSLTGTANTGELFF.

The chain links TRBV7-9 to TRBJ2-6, with TRBD1 identical over 8 bases. From germline, CDR1 is SEHNR and CDR2 FQNEAQ (reference sequence). V was clipped by 2 bases and J by 4 bases; unmatched bases: 4. CDR3 length: 16 residues. CDR3 in amino acids: CASSLQGALGANVLTF. CDR3 coding DNA: TGTGCCAGCAGCTTACAGGGGGCGTTGGGGGCCAACGTCCTGACTTTC.